These T cell receptor beta chains were read from a single sample in a study of cytomegalovirus exposure and HLA in healthy donors. Data came from immunoSEQ multiplex PCR; TCRdb stores just in-frame clones and leaves some out. The sample carries more than 150,000 clones, roughly 80% recorded once. Material: PBMCs. The receptor source for this set is a woman in her 30s in good health and CMV-seropositive. Each CDR3 is given with its conserved first and last residue.

V	J	CDR3
TRBV25-1	TRBJ2-4	CASSELDSLAKNIQYF
TRBV28	TRBJ2-3	CASNSVAGGSDTQYF
TRBV5-6	TRBJ2-1	CASSLDWEQFF
TRBV14	TRBJ2-7	CASLRDSPPYEQYF
TRBV2	TRBJ2-3	CASSVLIAGGITDTQYF
TRBV7-2	TRBJ2-7	CASSSGTSGGYYEQYF
TRBV7-9	TRBJ2-3	CASSAPDSLTDTQYF
TRBV7-9	TRBJ2-2	CASSLETGGNPGELFF
TRBV28	TRBJ2-7	CASSLTSRYSYEQYF
TRBV7-8	TRBJ2-7	CASSLETSGIYEQYF
TRBV4-2	TRBJ1-4	CASSQEGGQGTNEKLFF
TRBV5-6	TRBJ2-1	CASSLQGAYNEQFF
TRBV5-1	TRBJ2-3	CASRVEGGGDTQYF
TRBV27	TRBJ2-3	CASTQRPGLFTDTQYF
TRBV4-1	TRBJ2-5	CASSQARTGVTQYF
TRBV5-1	TRBJ2-7	CASQERSSYEQYF
TRBV11-3	TRBJ2-5	CASSPEGLAGETQYF
TRBV7-9	TRBJ2-7	CSSSLVGYEQYF
TRBV19	TRBJ1-4	CASSMGGTGNEKLFF
TRBV18	TRBJ2-6	CASPAASGANVLTF
TRBV7-8	TRBJ2-7	CASSLTSGSRDEQYF
TRBV10-2	TRBJ1-3	CASSPTGAGNTIYF
TRBV7-2	TRBJ2-5	CASSSRLAPTQYF
TRBV5-6	TRBJ1-2	CASSTGTGDNYGYTF
TRBV15	TRBJ1-4	CATSRVGEKLFF
TRBV4-1	TRBJ1-2	CASSQEAGTNYGYTF
TRBV19	TRBJ1-3	CASSFRQGPGNTIYF
TRBV10-2	TRBJ1-2	CASSGDRANYGYTF
TRBV6-1	TRBJ1-1	CASSEINRYTEAFF
TRBV4-1	TRBJ2-7	CASSLRLTTYEQYF
TRBV7-9	TRBJ1-2	CASSLAQGTNYGYTF
TRBV6-6	TRBJ1-4	CASSSLPGAANEKLFF
TRBV28	TRBJ2-7	CASSYDSYEQYF
TRBV11-2	TRBJ1-5	CASSSGRTGMQQPQHF
TRBV7-9	TRBJ1-6	CASSGLKNSPLHF
TRBV19	TRBJ2-3	CASSIAVTDTQYF
TRBV6-5	TRBJ2-7	CASSYTTGDPYEQYF
TRBV6-5	TRBJ1-1	CASSYGALDTEAFF
TRBV6-5	TRBJ2-3	CASSWDRGADTQYF
TRBV7-6	TRBJ2-1	CASSLRRGYNEQFF
TRBV5-1	TRBJ1-6	CASSLLQGAENSPLHF
TRBV27	TRBJ2-3	CASSSTVDTQYF
TRBV9	TRBJ1-1	CASSDSIPEAFF
TRBV9	TRBJ1-5	CASSVGPPDRLGNQPQHF
TRBV7-9	TRBJ1-1	CASSPQGRTVNTEAFF
TRBV5-6	TRBJ1-1	CASSFIGGEDTEAFF
TRBV11-2	TRBJ1-1	CASSKAGQSAFF
TRBV27	TRBJ2-7	CASSLSRFGYEQYF
TRBV7-3	TRBJ2-6	CASSLDTGVGANVLTF
TRBV6-1	TRBJ1-5	CASNGRGSNQPQHF
TRBV27	TRBJ2-1	CASSLGGQINEQFF
TRBV11-1	TRBJ2-7	CASSQWTGSFTYEQYF
TRBV5-1	TRBJ2-7	CASSSQTGVAREQYF
TRBV7-8	TRBJ2-2	CASSLDSPGELFF
TRBV15	TRBJ2-5	CATSLEAGAETQYF
TRBV5-4	TRBJ2-1	CASSWSIGTPEGEQFF
TRBV7-9	TRBJ2-7	CASSWDTSGATFGF